In this sample, the clone carrying this T cell receptor beta chain turned up a few times. The data were taken from a study of T cells after yellow fever vaccination. The V end lost 8 bases, the J end lost 5 bases, and 16 bases lay between the germline ends. Germline CDR1 and CDR2: LNHDA and SQIVND (reference sequence). This CDR3 region has 14 residues. TCRdb reanalysed the 5' RACE reads using MiXCR and keeps one entry per CDR3 protein. The table lists a few hundred thousand distinct CDR3 sequences, approximately 13% of them singletons. This TCR was sampled from a man aged 25 to 40 who received the YFV17D yellow fever vaccine. V and J are TRBV19 and TRBJ1-5; D call uncertain. The input for sequencing was CD4+ T cells sorted from PBMCs, taken 45 days after the yellow fever booster vaccination. In DNA form, the CDR3 reads TGTGCCAGTTCTCAATGGGCCGGCGATCAGCCCCAGCATTTT. This encodes CASSQWAGDQPQHF.